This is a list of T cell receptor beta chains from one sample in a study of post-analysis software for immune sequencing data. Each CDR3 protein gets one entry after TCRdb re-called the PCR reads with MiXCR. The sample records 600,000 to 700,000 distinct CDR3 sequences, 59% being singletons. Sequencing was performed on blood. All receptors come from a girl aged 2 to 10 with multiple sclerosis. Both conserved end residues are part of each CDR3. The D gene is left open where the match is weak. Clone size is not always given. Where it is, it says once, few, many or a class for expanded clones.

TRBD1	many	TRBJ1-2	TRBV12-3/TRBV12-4	CASSPGQDYGYTF	TGTGCCAGCAGCCCTGGACAGGACTATGGCTACACCTTC
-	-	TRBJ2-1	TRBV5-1	CASTGTGRPNEQFF	TGCGCCAGCACCGGAACCGGACGACCCAATGAGCAGTTCTTC
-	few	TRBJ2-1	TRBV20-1	CSARGGLVGSTEQFF	TGCAGTGCTAGAGGAGGGCTAGTGGGGTCCACTGAGCAGTTCTTC
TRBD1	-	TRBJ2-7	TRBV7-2	CASSKDRIYHEQYF	TGTGCCAGCAGCAAGGACAGGATTTACCACGAGCAGTACTTC
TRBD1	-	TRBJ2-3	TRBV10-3	CAISESPSTGVGPQYF	TGTGCCATCAGTGAGTCTCCCTCGACAGGGGTAGGTCCGCAGTATTTT
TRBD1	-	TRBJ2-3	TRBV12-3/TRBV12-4	CASSTGADTQYF	TGTGCCAGCAGTACAGGGGCAGATACGCAGTATTTT
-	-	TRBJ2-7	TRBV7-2	CASSRQDGYEQYF	TGTGCCAGCAGCCGTCAGGACGGATACGAGCAGTACTTC
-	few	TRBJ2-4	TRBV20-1	CSAYGPIAKNIQYF	TGCAGTGCTTACGGCCCTATCGCCAAAAACATTCAGTACTTC
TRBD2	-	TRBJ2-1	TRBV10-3	CAISDAGTSGSDEQFF	TGTGCCATCAGTGACGCCGGGACTAGCGGGAGTGATGAGCAGTTCTTC
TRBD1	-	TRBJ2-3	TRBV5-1	CASSVEHRQGTQYF	TGCGCCAGCAGCGTGGAACATCGACAGGGGACGCAGTATTTT
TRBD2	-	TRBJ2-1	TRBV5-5	CASSLWGGPPNEQFF	TGTGCCAGCAGCTTGTGGGGAGGGCCCCCCAATGAGCAGTTCTTC
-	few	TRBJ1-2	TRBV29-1	CSVERRGRFSRYGYTF	TGCAGCGTTGAACGCCGGGGTCGATTCTCCCGCTATGGCTACACCTTC
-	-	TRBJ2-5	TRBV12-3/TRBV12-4	CASSNLMGGEETQYF	TGTGCCAGCAGCAACTTGATGGGGGGAGAAGAGACCCAGTACTTC
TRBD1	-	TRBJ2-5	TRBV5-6	CASSYGQDQETQYF	TGTGCCAGCAGCTATGGACAGGATCAAGAGACCCAGTACTTC
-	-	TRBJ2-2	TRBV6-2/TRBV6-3	CASRRPGTPNTGELFF	TGTGCCAGCAGGCGTCCCGGGACTCCGAACACCGGGGAGCTGTTTTTT
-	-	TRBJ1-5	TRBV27	CASSLSGTSGINQPQHF	TGTGCCAGCAGTTTATCGGGGACTTCAGGAATTAATCAGCCCCAGCATTTT
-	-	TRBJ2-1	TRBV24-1	CATSRELGNNEQFF	TGTGCCACCAGCCGGGAGCTGGGAAACAATGAGCAGTTCTTC
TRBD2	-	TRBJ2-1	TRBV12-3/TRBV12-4	CASSSPKSGTSGGAYNEQFF	TGTGCCAGCAGTTCCCCCAAATCCGGGACTAGCGGGGGGGCTTACAATGAGCAGTTCTTC
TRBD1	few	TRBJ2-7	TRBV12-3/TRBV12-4	CASSSSVGQAHEQYF	TGTGCCAGCAGCTCGTCCGTGGGACAGGCCCACGAGCAGTACTTC
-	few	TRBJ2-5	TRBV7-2	CASSLVTGRWAETQYF	TGTGCCAGCAGCTTAGTAACGGGGAGGTGGGCGGAGACCCAGTACTTC
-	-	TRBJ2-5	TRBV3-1	CASSQVLQETQYF	TGTGCCAGCAGCCAGGTTCTCCAAGAGACCCAGTACTTC
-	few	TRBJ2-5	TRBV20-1	CSAVQTLTQETQYF	TGCAGTGCTGTACAGACACTCACCCAAGAGACCCAGTACTTC
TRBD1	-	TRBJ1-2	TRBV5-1	CASSLGQGQGGGYTF	TGCGCCAGCAGCTTGGGCCAAGGACAGGGTGGAGGCTACACCTTC
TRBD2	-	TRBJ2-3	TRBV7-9	CASSHTSGRSTDTQYF	TGTGCCAGCAGCCATACTAGCGGGAGAAGCACAGATACGCAGTATTTT
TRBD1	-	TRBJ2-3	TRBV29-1	CSAEGQGATDTQYF	TGCAGCGCCGAGGGGCAGGGGGCGACAGATACGCAGTATTTT
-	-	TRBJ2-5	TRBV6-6	CASSCGVGGQWETQYF	TGTGCCAGCAGTTGCGGGGTGGGGGGGCAGTGGGAGACCCAGTACTTC